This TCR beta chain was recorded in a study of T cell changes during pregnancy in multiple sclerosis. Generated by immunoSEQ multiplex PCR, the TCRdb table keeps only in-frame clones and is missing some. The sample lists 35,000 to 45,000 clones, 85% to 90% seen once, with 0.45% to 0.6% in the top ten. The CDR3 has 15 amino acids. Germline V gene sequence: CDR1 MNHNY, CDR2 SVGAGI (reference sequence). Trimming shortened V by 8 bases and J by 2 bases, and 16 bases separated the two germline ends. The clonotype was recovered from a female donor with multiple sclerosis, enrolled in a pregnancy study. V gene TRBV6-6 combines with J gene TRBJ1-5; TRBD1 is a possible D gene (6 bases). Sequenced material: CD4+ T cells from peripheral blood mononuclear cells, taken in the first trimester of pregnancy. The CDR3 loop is CASRQGRFGNQPQHF. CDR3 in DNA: TGTGCCAGCCGTCAGGGGCGATTTGGCAATCAGCCCCAGCATTTT.